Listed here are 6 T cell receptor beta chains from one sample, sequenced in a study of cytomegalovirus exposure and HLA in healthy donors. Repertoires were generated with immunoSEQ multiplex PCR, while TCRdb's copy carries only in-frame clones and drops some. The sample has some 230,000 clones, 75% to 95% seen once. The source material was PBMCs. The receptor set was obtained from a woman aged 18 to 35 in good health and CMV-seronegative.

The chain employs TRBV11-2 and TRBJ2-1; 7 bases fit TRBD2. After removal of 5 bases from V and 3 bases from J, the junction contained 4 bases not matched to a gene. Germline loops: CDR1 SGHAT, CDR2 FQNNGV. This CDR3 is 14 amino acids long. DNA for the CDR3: TGTGCCAGCAGCCCAGCGGGATTCTACAATGAGCAGTTCTTC. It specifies CASSPAGFYNEQFF.

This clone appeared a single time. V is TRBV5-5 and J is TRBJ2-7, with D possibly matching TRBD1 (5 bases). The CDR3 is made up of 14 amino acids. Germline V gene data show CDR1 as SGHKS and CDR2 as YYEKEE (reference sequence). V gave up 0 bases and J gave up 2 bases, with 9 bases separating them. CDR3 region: CASSLDRTTYEQYF. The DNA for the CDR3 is TGTGCCAGCAGCTTGGACAGGACCACCTACGAGCAGTACTTC.

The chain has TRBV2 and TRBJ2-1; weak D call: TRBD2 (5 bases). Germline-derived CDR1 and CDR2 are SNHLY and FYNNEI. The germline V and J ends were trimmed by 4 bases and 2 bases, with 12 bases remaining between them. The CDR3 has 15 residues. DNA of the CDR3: TGTGCCAGCAGTGGTGGCGGGCACACCTACAATGAGCAGTTCTTC. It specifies CASSGGGHTYNEQFF. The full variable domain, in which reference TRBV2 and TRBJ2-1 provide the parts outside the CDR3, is EPEVTQTPSHQVTQMGQEVILRCVPISNHLYFYWYRQILGQKVEFLVSFYNNEISEKSEIFDDQFSVERPDGSNFTLKIRSTKLEDSAMYFCASSGGGHTYNEQFFGPGTRLTVL.

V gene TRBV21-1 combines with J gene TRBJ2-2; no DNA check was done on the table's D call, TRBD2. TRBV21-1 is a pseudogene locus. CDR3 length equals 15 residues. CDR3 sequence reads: CASSKPGSGRVELFF. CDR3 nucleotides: TGTGCCAGCAGCAAACCGGGTAGCGGGAGGGTGGAGCTGTTTTTT.

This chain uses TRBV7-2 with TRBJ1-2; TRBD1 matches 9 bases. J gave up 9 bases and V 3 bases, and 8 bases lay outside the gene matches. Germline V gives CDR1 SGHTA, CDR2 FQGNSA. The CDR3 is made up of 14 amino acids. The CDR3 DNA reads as TGTGCCAGCAGCTTCAGCCCCGGGACAGGGAGCTACACCTTC. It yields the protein CASSFSPGTGSYTF.

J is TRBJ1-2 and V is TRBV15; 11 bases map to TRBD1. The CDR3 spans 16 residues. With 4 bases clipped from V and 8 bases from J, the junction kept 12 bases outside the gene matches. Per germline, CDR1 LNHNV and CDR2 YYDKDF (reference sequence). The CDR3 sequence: CATSTEGQGVVDGYTF. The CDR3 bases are TGTGCCACCAGCACAGAGGGACAGGGGGTTGTAGACGGCTACACCTTC. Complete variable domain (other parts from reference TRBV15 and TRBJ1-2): DAMVIQNPRYQVTQFGKPVTLSCSQTLNHNVMYWYQQKSSQAPKLLFHYYDKDFNNEADTPDNFQSRRPNTSFCFLDIRSPGLGDTAMYLCATSTEGQGVVDGYTFGSGTRLTVV.